The next 3 T cell receptor beta chains were all read from a single sample in a study of T cells after posttransplantation cyclophosphamide. Sequencing used immunoSEQ multiplex PCR; TCRdb keeps in-frame clones, though not all of them. The sample holds approximately 52,000 clones, about 86% seen once. The sample comprised PBMCs. These receptor sequences come from a man aged 30-40 years with a blood cancer, CMV-positive, and with a related stem cell donor.

V is TRBV5-4 and J is TRBJ1-5, with TRBD1 matching over 11 bases. V lost 4 bases to trimming and J lost 6 bases; unmatched junction nucleotides: 6. Germline V lookup: CDR1 SGHNT, CDR2 YYREEE (reference sequence). The CDR3 totals 15 residues. The CDR3 nucleotides are TGTGCCAGCAGCCAGGACAGGGGGCAAGGTCAGCCCCAGCATTTT. It encodes CASSQDRGQGQPQHF.

The chain has TRBV6-5 and TRBJ1-1; no clear D gene. The CDR3 has 14 amino acids. Germline values: CDR1 MNHEY, CDR2 SVGAGI. Trimming stripped 1 base from V and 7 bases from J, with 13 bases between. The DNA of the CDR3 is TGTGCCAGCAGTTACTACGGGTCATCAAGTGAAGCTTTCTTT. Its translation: CASSYYGSSSEAFF.

The chain combines TRBV28 with TRBJ2-3; D not certain. V lost 1 base and J 5 bases, leaving 10 bases between the germline ends. The CDR3 consists of 14 residues. The germline V gene has CDR1 MDHEN and CDR2 SYDVKM. CDR3 nucleotides: TGTGCCAGCAGTTTATCGCCTAGGCGAGATACGCAGTATTTT. This translates into CASSLSPRRDTQYF.